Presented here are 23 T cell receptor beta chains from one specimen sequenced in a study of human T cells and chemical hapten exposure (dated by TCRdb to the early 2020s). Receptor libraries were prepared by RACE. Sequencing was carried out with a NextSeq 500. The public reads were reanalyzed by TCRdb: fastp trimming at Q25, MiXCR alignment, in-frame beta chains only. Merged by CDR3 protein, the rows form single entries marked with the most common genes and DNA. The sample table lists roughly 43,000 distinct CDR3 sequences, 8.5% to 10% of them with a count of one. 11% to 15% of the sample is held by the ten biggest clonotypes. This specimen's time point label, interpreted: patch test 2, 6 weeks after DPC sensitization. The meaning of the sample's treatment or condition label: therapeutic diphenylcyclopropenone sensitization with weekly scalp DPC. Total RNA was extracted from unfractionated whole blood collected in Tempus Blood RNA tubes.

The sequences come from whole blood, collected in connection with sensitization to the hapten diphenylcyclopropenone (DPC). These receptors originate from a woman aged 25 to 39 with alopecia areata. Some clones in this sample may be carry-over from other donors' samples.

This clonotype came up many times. CDR3 protein: CASSDFLPRETGGQINYGYTF. CDR3 coding DNA: TGTGCCAGCAGTGATTTCCTCCCCCGAGAAACAGGGGGCCAAATTAACTATGGCTACACCTTC. V usage is TRBV6-1 and J usage is TRBJ1-2; TRBD1 matches 9 bases. Germline CDR1 MNHNS, CDR2 SASEGT. V lost 3 bases to trimming and J lost 1 base; unmatched junction nucleotides: 21. The CDR3 spans 21 residues.

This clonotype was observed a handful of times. The CDR3 nucleotides read TGTGCCAGCAGAAACCCCGGGACAGGGTTCGGTGAGCAGTTCTTC. Its protein product is CASRNPGTGFGEQFF. V usage is TRBV28 and J usage is TRBJ2-1; 9 nucleotides line up with TRBD1. The CDR3 sequence is 15 residues long. The V gene's germline CDR1 is MDHEN and CDR2 SYDVKM. The V segment lost 6 bases and the J segment 9 bases; nucleotides outside the gene matches: 12.

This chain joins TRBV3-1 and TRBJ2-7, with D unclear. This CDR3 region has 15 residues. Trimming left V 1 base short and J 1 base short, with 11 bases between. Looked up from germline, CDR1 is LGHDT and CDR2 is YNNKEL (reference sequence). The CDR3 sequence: CASSQAFAGSYEQYF. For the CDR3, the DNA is TGTGCCAGCAGCCAAGCCTTCGCAGGATCCTACGAGCAGTACTTC.

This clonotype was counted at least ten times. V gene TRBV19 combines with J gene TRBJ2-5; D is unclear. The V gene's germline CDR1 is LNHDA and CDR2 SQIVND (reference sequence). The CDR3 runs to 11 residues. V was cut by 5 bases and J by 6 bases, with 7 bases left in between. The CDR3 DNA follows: TGTGCCAGTAGTCGGTGGCAGACCCAGTACTTC. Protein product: CASSRWQTQYF.

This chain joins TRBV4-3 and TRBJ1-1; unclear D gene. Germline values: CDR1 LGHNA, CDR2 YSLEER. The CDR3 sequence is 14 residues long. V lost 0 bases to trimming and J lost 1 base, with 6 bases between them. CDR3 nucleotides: TGCGCCAGCAGCCAAGATGAGGAGAACACTGAAGCTTTCTTT. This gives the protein CASSQDEENTEAFF.

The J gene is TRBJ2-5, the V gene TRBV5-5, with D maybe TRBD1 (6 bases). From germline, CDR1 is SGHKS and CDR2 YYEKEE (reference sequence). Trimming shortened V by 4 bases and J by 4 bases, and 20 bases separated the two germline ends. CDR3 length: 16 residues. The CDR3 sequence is CASSTGSRGVRETQYF. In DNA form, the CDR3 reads TGTGCCAGCAGCACAGGGTCGAGAGGGGTGCGAGAGACCCAGTACTTC.

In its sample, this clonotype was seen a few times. The CDR3 DNA reads TGTGCCAGCAGCTTAGACGGGGGGTACGAGCAGTACTTC. Translating it yields CASSLDGGYEQYF. The V call is TRBV7-2, the J call TRBJ2-7; 7 positions agree with TRBD2. The J segment lost 4 bases and the V segment lost 1 base, leaving 1 base of the junction unmatched. The CDR3 runs to 13 residues. Germline assignment: CDR1 SGHTA and CDR2 FQGNSA.

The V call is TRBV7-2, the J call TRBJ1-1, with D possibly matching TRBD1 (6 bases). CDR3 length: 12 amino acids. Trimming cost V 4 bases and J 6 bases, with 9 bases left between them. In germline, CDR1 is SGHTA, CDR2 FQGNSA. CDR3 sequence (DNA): TGTGCCAGCAGCTCCAACAGGGCTGAAGCTTTCTTT. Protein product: CASSSNRAEAFF.

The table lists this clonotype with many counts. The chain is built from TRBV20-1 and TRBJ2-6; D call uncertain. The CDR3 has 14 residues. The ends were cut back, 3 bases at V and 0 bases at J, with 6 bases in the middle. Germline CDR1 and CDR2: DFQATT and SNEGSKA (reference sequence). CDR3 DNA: TGCAGTGCTAGTGTGATCTCTGGGGCCAACGTCCTGACTTTC. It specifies CSASVISGANVLTF.

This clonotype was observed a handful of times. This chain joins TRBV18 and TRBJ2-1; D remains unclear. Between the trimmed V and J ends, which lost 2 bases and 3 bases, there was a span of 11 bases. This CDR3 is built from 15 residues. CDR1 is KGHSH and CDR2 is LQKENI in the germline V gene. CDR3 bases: TGTGCCAGCTCACCAGTCCCCAGGAACTACAATGAGCAGTTCTTC. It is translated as CASSPVPRNYNEQFF.

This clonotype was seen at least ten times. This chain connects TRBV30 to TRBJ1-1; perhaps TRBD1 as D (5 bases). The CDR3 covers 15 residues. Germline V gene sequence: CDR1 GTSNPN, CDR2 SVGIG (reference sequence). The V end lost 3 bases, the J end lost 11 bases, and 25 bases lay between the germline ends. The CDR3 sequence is CAWSVAGGVMGAAFF. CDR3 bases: TGTGCCTGGAGCGTCGCGGGGGGGGTAATGGGAGCGGCTTTCTTT.

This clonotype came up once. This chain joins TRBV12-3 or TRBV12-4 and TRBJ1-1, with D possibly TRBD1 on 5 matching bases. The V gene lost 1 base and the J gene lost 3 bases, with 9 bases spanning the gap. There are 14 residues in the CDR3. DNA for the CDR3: TGTGCCAGCAGTTTAGTCAGGGTGGACACTGAAGCTTTCTTT. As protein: CASSLVRVDTEAFF.

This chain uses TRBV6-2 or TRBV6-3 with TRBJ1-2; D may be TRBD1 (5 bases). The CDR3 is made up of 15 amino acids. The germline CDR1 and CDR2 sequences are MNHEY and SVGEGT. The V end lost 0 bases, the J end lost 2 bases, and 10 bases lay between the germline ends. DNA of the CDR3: TGTGCCAGCAGTTACTCGGGACGGCGGAACTATGGCTACACCTTC. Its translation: CASSYSGRRNYGYTF.

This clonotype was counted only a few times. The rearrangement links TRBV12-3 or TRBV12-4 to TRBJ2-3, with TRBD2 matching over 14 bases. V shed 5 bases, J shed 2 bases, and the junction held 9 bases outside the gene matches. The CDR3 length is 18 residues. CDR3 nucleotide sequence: TGTGCCAGCAGTCCAGGACTAGCGGGGGGTCCCTTCACAGATACGCAGTATTTT. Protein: CASSPGLAGGPFTDTQYF.

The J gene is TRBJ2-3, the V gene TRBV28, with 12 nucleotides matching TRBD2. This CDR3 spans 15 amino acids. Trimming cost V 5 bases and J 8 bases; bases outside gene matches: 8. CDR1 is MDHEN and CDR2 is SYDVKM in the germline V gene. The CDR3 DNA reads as TGTGCCAGCAGTCCGCGGACTAGCGGGGAGGGTACGCAGTATTTT. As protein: CASSPRTSGEGTQYF.

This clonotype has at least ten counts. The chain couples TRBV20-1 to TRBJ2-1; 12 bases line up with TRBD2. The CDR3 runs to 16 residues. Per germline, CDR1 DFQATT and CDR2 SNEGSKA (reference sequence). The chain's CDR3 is CSLPGLAGGTYNEQFF. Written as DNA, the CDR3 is TGCAGCCTCCCTGGGCTAGCGGGGGGGACCTACAATGAGCAGTTCTTC.

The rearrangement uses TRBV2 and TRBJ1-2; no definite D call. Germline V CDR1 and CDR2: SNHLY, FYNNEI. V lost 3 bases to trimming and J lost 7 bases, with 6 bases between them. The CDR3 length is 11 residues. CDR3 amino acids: CASSEFSGYTF. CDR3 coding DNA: TGTGCCAGCAGTGAGTTTTCTGGCTACACCTTC.

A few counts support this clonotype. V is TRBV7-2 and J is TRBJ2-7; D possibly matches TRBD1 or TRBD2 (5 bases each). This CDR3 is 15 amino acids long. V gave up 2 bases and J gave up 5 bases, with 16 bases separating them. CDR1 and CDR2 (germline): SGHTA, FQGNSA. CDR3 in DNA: TGTGCCAGCAGCTTATTGGTAGGTTCGGGGCACGAGCAGTACTTC. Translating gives CASSLLVGSGHEQYF.

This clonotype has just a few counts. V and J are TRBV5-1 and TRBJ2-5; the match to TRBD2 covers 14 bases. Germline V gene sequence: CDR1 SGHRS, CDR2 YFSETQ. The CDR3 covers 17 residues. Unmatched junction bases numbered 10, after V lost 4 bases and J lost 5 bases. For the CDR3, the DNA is TGCGCCAGCAGCCCGGGACTAGCGGGGGACGGCGAGGAGACCCAGTACTTC. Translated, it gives CASSPGLAGDGEETQYF. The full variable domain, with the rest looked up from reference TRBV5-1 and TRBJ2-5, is KAGVTQTPRYLIKTRGQQVTLSCSPISGHRSVSWYQQTPGQGLQFLFEYFSETQRNKGNFPGRFSGRQFSNSRSEMNVSTLELGDSALYLCASSPGLAGDGEETQYFGPGTRLLVL.

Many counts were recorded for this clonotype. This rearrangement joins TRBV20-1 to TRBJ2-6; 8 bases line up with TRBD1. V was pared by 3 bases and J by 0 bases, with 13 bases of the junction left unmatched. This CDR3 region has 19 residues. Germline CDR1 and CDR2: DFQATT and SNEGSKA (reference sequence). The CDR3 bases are TGCAGTGCTAGGGCCTTTTGGGGACAGGACGACTCTGGGGCCAACGTCCTGACTTTC. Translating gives CSARAFWGQDDSGANVLTF.

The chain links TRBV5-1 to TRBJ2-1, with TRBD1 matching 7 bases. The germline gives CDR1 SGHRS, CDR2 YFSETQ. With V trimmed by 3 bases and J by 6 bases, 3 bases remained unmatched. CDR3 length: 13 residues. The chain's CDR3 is CASSSRTGNEQFF. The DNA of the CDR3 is TGCGCCAGCAGCTCGCGGACAGGCAATGAGCAGTTCTTC.

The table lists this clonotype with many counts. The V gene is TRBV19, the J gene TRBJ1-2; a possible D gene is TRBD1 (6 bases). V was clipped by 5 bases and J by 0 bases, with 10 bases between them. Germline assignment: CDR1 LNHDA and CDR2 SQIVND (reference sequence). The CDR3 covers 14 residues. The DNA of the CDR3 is TGTGCCAGTAGTGGCAGGGGCGCTAACTATGGCTACACCTTC. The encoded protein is CASSGRGANYGYTF.

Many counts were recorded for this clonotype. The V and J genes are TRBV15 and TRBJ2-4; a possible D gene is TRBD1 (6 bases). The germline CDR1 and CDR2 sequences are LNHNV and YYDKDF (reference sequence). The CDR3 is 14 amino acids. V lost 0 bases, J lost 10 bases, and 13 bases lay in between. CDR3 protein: CATSRDRGQLIQYF. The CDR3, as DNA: TGTGCCACCAGCAGAGATAGAGGACAGCTAATTCAGTACTTC. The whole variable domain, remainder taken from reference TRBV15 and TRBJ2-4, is DAMVIQNPRYQVTQFGKPVTLSCSQTLNHNVMYWYQQKSSQAPKLLFHYYDKDFNNEADTPDNFQSRRPNTSFCFLDIRSPGLGDTAMYLCATSRDRGQLIQYFGAGTRLSVL.